The 3 T cell receptor beta chains reported below all come from one sample, sequenced in a study of blood T cell repertoires in COVID-19. Libraries were prepared by immunoSEQ multiplex PCR; TCRdb keeps only in-frame clonotypes and omits some of them. Of about 120,000 clones listed, approximately 88% were seen once; the top ten hold about a tenth. Sequencing was done on a sample of peripheral blood. The source of these receptors is a man aged 45-60 years with acute or convalescent COVID-19.

This clone was counted once. The V call is TRBV30, the J call TRBJ1-6, with 8 bases lining up with TRBD1. The CDR3 consists of 14 residues. After removal of 4 bases from V and 5 bases from J, the junction contained 4 bases not matched to a gene. From germline, CDR1 is GTSNPN and CDR2 SVGIG (reference sequence). Written as DNA, the CDR3 is TGTGCCTGGAAACGGGACAGGAATAATTCACCCCTCCACTTT. Translated: CAWKRDRNNSPLHF.

The V and J genes are TRBV14 and TRBJ2-7, with TRBD1 as a possible D gene (5 bases). Between the trimmed V and J ends, which lost 5 bases and 9 bases, there was a span of 17 bases. Looked up from germline, CDR1 is SGHDN and CDR2 is FVKESK. The length of the CDR3 is 13 residues. CDR3 sequence: CASSKETVLGQYF. The DNA for the CDR3 is TGTGCCAGCAGCAAGGAGACAGTGCTTGGGCAGTACTTC. Combining the CDR3 with reference TRBV14 and TRBJ2-7 gives the whole variable domain EAGVTQFPSHSVIEKGQTVTLRCDPISGHDNLYWYRRVMGKEIKFLLHFVKESKQDESGMPNNRFLAERTGGTYSTLKVQPAELEDSGVYFCASSKETVLGQYFGPGTRLTVT.

The gene calls are TRBV19 and TRBJ1-1, with a weak D call TRBD1 (5 bases). V lost 3 bases and J lost 2, with 13 bases in between. There are 15 residues in the CDR3. Germline CDR1 is LNHDA and CDR2 is SQIVND (reference sequence). CDR3 nucleotide sequence: TGTGCCAGTAGTATTGACAGCAGTCGAAACACTGAAGCTTTCTTT. Translated: CASSIDSSRNTEAFF.